These T cell receptor beta chains were read from a single sample in a study of control samples from healthy donors and cancer patients. The repertoire was sequenced with immunoSEQ multiplex PCR; TCRdb's copy has only in-frame clones and lacks some. Among about 120,000 clones listed, about 87% were seen once. The source material was blood. These receptors came from a man aged 30 to 45 in good health. Each CDR3 is given with its conserved first and last residue. A D gene is named only where the DNA matches it firmly. Only some rows state a clone size, as once, few, many or a class for expanded clones.

size: NA; V: TRBV3-1/TRBV3-2; J: TRBJ1-4; D: TRBD1; DNA: TGTGCCAGCAGCGAAACAGGGGGTGAAAAACTGTTTTTT; CDR3: CASSETGGEKLFF
size: NA; V: TRBV14; J: TRBJ1-2; D: TRBD1; DNA: TGTGCCAGCAGCCCTGACAGGGTCTATGGCTACACCTTC; CDR3: CASSPDRVYGYTF
size: few; V: TRBV5-1; J: TRBJ1-6; D: TRBD1; DNA: TGCGCCAGCAGCCAGGGACAGACTAATTCACCCCTCCACTTT; CDR3: CASSQGQTNSPLHF
size: NA; V: TRBV28; J: TRBJ1-4; D: NA; DNA: TGTGCCAGCTGGCAGGCGGGTAATGAAAAACTGTTTTTT; CDR3: CASWQAGNEKLFF
size: NA; V: TRBV29-1; J: TRBJ1-2; D: NA; DNA: TGCAGCGCCACTGGAGGGTATTTGGGACGGGGCTACACCTTC; CDR3: CSATGGYLGRGYTF
size: NA; V: TRBV10-3; J: TRBJ1-5; D: NA; DNA: TGTGCCATCAGCGAGGGACACAACAATCAGCCCCAGCATTTT; CDR3: CAISEGHNNQPQHF
size: NA; V: TRBV19; J: TRBJ2-4; D: NA; DNA: TGTGCCAGTACCTCACCAGGGACAAAAAACATTCAGTACTTC; CDR3: CASTSPGTKNIQYF
size: NA; V: TRBV24-1; J: TRBJ1-1; D: NA; DNA: TGTGCCACCCGAAGCGGGGCTAGCACTGAAGCTTTCTTT; CDR3: CATRSGASTEAFF
size: NA; V: TRBV29-1; J: TRBJ1-1; D: TRBD1; DNA: TGCAGCGTTGTAAGACAGGGGAAGAACACTGAAGCTTTCTTT; CDR3: CSVVRQGKNTEAFF
size: NA; V: TRBV5-5; J: TRBJ1-1; D: TRBD1; DNA: TGTGCCAGCAGCTTGGCCGCGGGGACAGGGGTCGAAGCTTTCTTT; CDR3: CASSLAAGTGVEAFF
size: NA; V: TRBV2; J: TRBJ1-3; D: NA; DNA: TGTGCCAGCAGAAGGGCTCCTGGCTCTGGAAACACCATATATTTT; CDR3: CASRRAPGSGNTIYF
size: NA; V: TRBV2; J: TRBJ1-5; D: NA; DNA: TGTGCCAGCGTAAGGGAAGGGGGTCAGCCCCAGCATTTT; CDR3: CASVREGGQPQHF
size: NA; V: TRBV21-1; J: TRBJ1-6; D: NA; DNA: TGTGCCAGCAGCAAAGAGCCAGAGGACAGGTCAGAGTATAATTCACCCCTCCACTTT; CDR3: CASSKEPEDRSEYNSPLHF